The 11 T cell receptor beta chains given below trace back to one sample, sequenced in a study of cytomegalovirus exposure and HLA in healthy donors (dated 2017 in TCRdb). Library generation was performed with the immunoSEQ multiplex PCR assay. For the multiplex PCR, a mixture combining 60 forward primers for TCR Vbeta segments and 13 reverse primers for TCR Jbeta segments was used. TCRdb holds this immuneACCESS table with in-frame rearrangements only. Some clones are missing; in checked studies, unresolved V genes explain under half, and the rest has no known cause. The sample table lists roughly 150,000 clones, around 80% of them with a count of one. The biggest ten clones account for less than 5% of the sample. The sample was PBMCs. These receptors originate from a man aged 30 to 45 in good health.

The CDR3 DNA reads TGTGCCAGCAGCTTAGCTAGCGGGAGCGCCTACGAGCAGTACTTC. Translating it yields CASSLASGSAYEQYF. This sequence joins TRBV11-2 and TRBJ2-7; 10 bases are a match to TRBD2. CDR1 and CDR2 from the germline V gene are SGHAT and FQNNGV. The V gene end was trimmed by 1 base and the J gene end by 2 bases; junction bases not matched to a gene: 2. CDR3 size: 15 residues. Complete variable domain (other parts from reference TRBV11-2 and TRBJ2-7): EAGVAQSPRYKIIEKRQSVAFWCNPISGHATLYWYQQILGQGPKLLIQFQNNGVVDDSQLPKDRFSAERLKGVDSTLKIQPAKLEDSAVYLCASSLASGSAYEQYFGPGTRLTVT.

CDR3 sequence reads: CASSPQGGGNSPLHF. In DNA form, the CDR3 reads TGTGCCAGCAGCCCCCAAGGGGGGGGGAATTCACCCCTCCACTTT. The J gene is TRBJ1-6, the V gene TRBV7-3; weak D call: TRBD1 (6 bases). CDR3 length: 15 residues. Germline lookup yields CDR1 SGHTA and CDR2 FQGTGA. The V gene lost 5 bases and the J gene lost 7 bases, with 15 bases spanning the gap.

This clone has just one count. The chain recombines TRBV7-6 with TRBJ1-4, with TRBD1 identical over 7 bases. V shed 5 bases and J 7 bases; nucleotides not matched to a gene: 10. Germline V lookup: CDR1 SGHVS, CDR2 FNYEAQ. The CDR3 runs to 15 residues. CDR3 sequence reads: CASSTSQGRGEKLFF. For the CDR3, the DNA is TGTGCCAGCAGCACCTCACAGGGGAGAGGTGAAAAACTGTTTTTT.

The chain links TRBV10-3 to TRBJ1-2; 8 positions match TRBD1. CDR1 is ENHRY and CDR2 is SYGVKD in the germline V gene. V trimming: 8 bases; J trimming: 6 bases; junction bases outside the gene matches: 14. This CDR3 has 15 residues. The DNA of the CDR3 is TGTGCCATCCACCTCGGGCAGGGGGCGAGGGATGGCTACACCTTC. Protein sequence: CAIHLGQGARDGYTF.

In DNA, the CDR3 is TGCAGCGCCCCGGGTCTGATTTCCTACAATGAGCAGTTCTTC. Translated, it gives CSAPGLISYNEQFF. This chain connects TRBV29-1 to TRBJ2-1; no definite D call. CDR3 size: 14 residues. Germline loops: CDR1 SQVTM, CDR2 ANQGSEA. V was pared by 7 bases and J by 1 base, with 14 bases between.

This CDR3 reads CASRDQGSDGYTF. The CDR3 DNA is TGTGCCAGCAGAGACCAGGGGTCCGATGGCTACACCTTC. The chain has TRBV5-6 and TRBJ1-2; tentatively, D is TRBD1 (6 bases). Trimming cost V 5 bases and J 6 bases, with 14 bases left between them. There are 13 residues in the CDR3. Germline loops: CDR1 SGHDT, CDR2 YYEEEE.

The V call is TRBV7-8, the J call TRBJ1-4; 8 bases line up with TRBD1. V lost 6 bases, J lost 7 bases, and 4 bases stayed unmatched. CDR1 and CDR2 from the germline V gene are SGHVS and FQNEAQ. This CDR3 comprises 13 residues. The CDR3 DNA reads TGTGCCAGCAGGAGGACAGGGAGTGAAAAACTGTTTTTT. Translating gives CASRRTGSEKLFF.

This clone was counted a single time. The J gene is TRBJ1-5, the V gene TRBV10-3; D may be TRBD1 (5 bases). V gave up 4 bases and J gave up 7 bases, with 11 bases separating them. The germline gives CDR1 ENHRY, CDR2 SYGVKD. This CDR3 is built from 13 residues. The CDR3 DNA reads TGTGCCATCAGTGCCGGGGCGGGACAGCCCCAGCATTTT. Protein sequence: CAISAGAGQPQHF.

The chain carries TRBV27 and TRBJ2-2, with 9 bases identical to TRBD2. V was clipped by 7 bases and J by 6 bases; unmatched bases: 6. Germline loops: CDR1 MNHEY, CDR2 SMNVEV (reference sequence). There are 14 residues in the CDR3. The CDR3 region is CASMERGAPGELFF. The CDR3 DNA reads TGTGCCAGCATGGAGCGGGGGGCCCCCGGGGAGCTGTTTTTT.

Points on this clone: The junction departs from the called germline gene at one end, perhaps through a read error. The chain employs TRBV7-7 and TRBJ2-7, with 7 bases fitting TRBD2. The CDR3 contains 14 residues. The germline CDR1 and CDR2 sequences are SSHAT and FNYEAQ (reference sequence). DNA of the CDR3: TGTGCTAGCAGCTTAGGACTAGGGGCCTACGAGCAGTACTTC. Translation gives CASSLGLGAYEQYF.

This chain uses TRBV30 with TRBJ1-4; TRBD1 agrees at 7 bases. CDR3 size: 14 residues. Unmatched junction bases numbered 4, after V lost 3 bases and J lost 3 bases. CDR1 and CDR2 (germline): GTSNPN, SVGIG (reference sequence). The CDR3 region is CAWSPGGSNEKLFF. CDR3 sequence (DNA): TGTGCCTGGAGCCCAGGGGGGTCTAATGAAAAACTGTTTTTT.